This T cell receptor (beta chain) is drawn from a study of blood T cell repertoires in COVID-19. Study as a whole: Spain, Italy and the United States supplied samples that represented acute and convalescent COVID-19. PBMCs, B-cell-depleted T cells, or T cells provided the cDNA or gDNA that made up the material.

This clone was seen only a few times. Original processing methods: How many nucleated cells were present was estimated from reference gene primer amplification. Measured with immunoSEQ multiplex PCR; TCRdb has only the in-frame clones, and not every one. For V, J and clone size, that table is used; D and trimming come from the DNA. The table lists about 61,000 clones, about 78% of them singletons. Material for sequencing was peripheral blood. The sequence came from a man older than 75 with active or convalescent COVID-19.

CDR3 bases: TGTGCCAGCAGCCCAATCTTCGGTGCCCAGGGGGTAGTCGAGCAGTACTTC. It is translated as CASSPIFGAQGVVEQYF. The chain employs TRBV7-6 and TRBJ2-7; TRBD1 matches 7 bases. V was clipped by 5 bases and J by 6 bases; unmatched bases: 19. The germline V gene has CDR1 SGHVS and CDR2 FNYEAQ. The CDR3 contains 17 residues.